Listed here are 30 T cell receptor beta chains from one sample, sequenced in a study of a mutant IDH1 vaccine in newly diagnosed glioma. Regarding time point: baseline, week 1 (first vaccination visit). This sample's treatment: pre-vaccination baseline after standard-of-care therapy. Method: immunoSEQ multiplex PCR; TCRdb's copy keeps in-frame clones and lacks some. The data contain roughly 19,000 clones, about 85% of them singletons. The sample consisted of PBMCs, taken from a glioma patient treated with radiotherapy, temozolomide or both. The receptors come from a man aged 35 to 55 with glioma.

The chain links TRBV4-1 to TRBJ1-4; D unclear. Germline-derived CDR1 and CDR2 are MGHRA and YSYEKL. With 6 bases removed from V and 7 bases from J, the gap between germline ends came to 9 bases. CDR3 size: 12 residues. The CDR3 protein is CASSGSPEKLFF. In DNA form, the CDR3 reads TGCGCCAGCAGTGGCAGCCCTGAAAAACTGTTTTTT.

The rearrangement uses TRBV28 and TRBJ1-4; perhaps TRBD1 as D (6 bases). This CDR3 is built from 14 residues. Trimming took 7 bases from V and 2 from J, leaving 11 bases between them. CDR1 MDHEN and CDR2 SYDVKM come from the germline V gene. In DNA, the CDR3 is TGTGCCAGCACTAGAGGACAGACTAATGAAAAACTGTTTTTT. This sequence encodes CASTRGQTNEKLFF. Looking up the rest from reference TRBV28 and TRBJ1-4 gives the full variable domain: DVKVTQSSRYLVKRTGEKVFLECVQDMDHENMFWYRQDPGLGLRLIYFSYDVKMKEKGDIPEGYSVSREKKERFSLILESASTNQTSMYLCASTRGQTNEKLFFGSGTQLSVL.

The rearrangement uses TRBV27 and TRBJ2-1, with a weak D call TRBD1 (5 bases). This CDR3 spans 16 amino acids. V lost 5 bases and J 2 bases, leaving 16 bases between the germline ends. The germline gives CDR1 MNHEY, CDR2 SMNVEV (reference sequence). This CDR3 reads CASSPSWGETYNEQFF. The CDR3 DNA sequence: TGTGCCAGCAGTCCCTCGTGGGGCGAGACCTACAATGAGCAGTTCTTC.

The chain joins TRBV10-3 to TRBJ2-3; TRBD1 aligns across 8 bases. V was pared by 6 bases and J by 3 bases, with 2 bases of the junction left unmatched. Germline CDR1 ENHRY, CDR2 SYGVKD. The length of the CDR3 is 13 residues. The DNA of the CDR3 is TGTGCCATCAGAGGACAGGGAACAGATACGCAGTATTTT. Its translation: CAIRGQGTDTQYF.

The chain links TRBV4-2 to TRBJ2-5; 8 positions match TRBD1. CDR1 and CDR2 (germline): LGHNA, YNFKEQ. The CDR3 contains 16 residues. With V trimmed by 2 bases and J by 5 bases, 10 bases remained unmatched. The CDR3 here is CASSQTHGQGGETQYF. The CDR3 region has the DNA TGTGCCAGCAGCCAAACCCACGGACAGGGTGGCGAGACCCAGTACTTC.

The V gene is TRBV5-4, the J gene TRBJ2-7; 10 bases fit TRBD2. The germline V gene has CDR1 SGHNT and CDR2 YYREEE (reference sequence). This CDR3 has 17 amino acids. The V gene end was trimmed by 0 bases and the J gene end by 7 bases; junction bases not matched to a gene: 13. The DNA of the CDR3 is TGTGCCAGCAGCTTGGGGGGCCTAGCGGGGGCCAAGGGTGAGCAGTACGTC. Its protein is CASSLGGLAGAKGEQYV.

CDR3 sequence reads: CASSPQDGAGQPQHF. For the CDR3, the DNA is TGTGCCAGTAGTCCCCAGGACGGAGCCGGGCAGCCCCAGCATTTT. The chain has TRBV19 and TRBJ1-5; no definite D call. CDR1 and CDR2 (germline): LNHDA, SQIVND (reference sequence). V dropped 5 bases and J dropped 7 bases, with 18 bases sitting between them. The CDR3 contains 15 residues.

The chain is built from TRBV19 and TRBJ1-1; 8 positions match TRBD1. Germline lookup yields CDR1 LNHDA and CDR2 SQIVND (reference sequence). V was clipped by 8 bases and J by 3 bases; unmatched bases: 14. The CDR3 covers 16 residues. The CDR3 bases are TGTGCCAGTCGAAATGAGTGGGCAGGGGGCGACACTGAAGCTTTCTTT. The encoded protein is CASRNEWAGGDTEAFF.

The chain combines TRBV2 with TRBJ2-6; 8 bases agree with TRBD1. The V and J ends lost 6 bases and 4 bases, in that order; junction bases with no gene match: 5. Germline V gives CDR1 SNHLY, CDR2 FYNNEI. This CDR3 is 15 amino acids long. The CDR3 reads CASSRDRSGANVLTF. The CDR3 nucleotides read TGTGCCAGCAGCCGGGACAGGTCCGGGGCCAACGTCCTGACTTTC.

The chain is built from TRBV6-1 and TRBJ2-7, with 9 bases matching TRBD1. This CDR3 has 14 amino acids. V gave up 4 bases and J gave up 9 bases; unmatched junction bases: 10. Germline V CDR1 and CDR2: MNHNS, SASEGT. The CDR3 DNA reads TGTGCCAGCAGTGTGGGGGGGACAGGGTCGTGGCAGTACGTC. Residues: CASSVGGTGSWQYV.

The V and J genes are TRBV19 and TRBJ2-1; maybe TRBD2 (5 bases). The germline CDR1 and CDR2 sequences are LNHDA and SQIVND (reference sequence). Between the trimmed V and J ends, which lost 6 bases and 4 bases, there was a span of 10 bases. The CDR3 length is 13 residues. The CDR3 nucleotides read TGTGCCAGTAGCCCCAGAGGGTACAATGAGCAGTTCTTC. Its protein is CASSPRGYNEQFF.

The count of this clone is one. The chain joins TRBV7-9 to TRBJ1-1, with 9 bases fitting TRBD1. Trimming cost V 5 bases and J 4 bases; bases outside gene matches: 5. Germline V gives CDR1 SEHNR, CDR2 FQNEAQ (reference sequence). CDR3 length equals 14 residues. The CDR3 is CASSRMDRGTEAFF. CDR3 coding DNA: TGTGCCAGCAGCCGGATGGACAGGGGCACTGAAGCTTTCTTT.

The chain has TRBV19 and TRBJ1-2, with D hard to call. Germline CDR1 reads LNHDA; CDR2 reads SQIVND (reference sequence). V was clipped by 1 base and J by 8 bases, with 11 bases between them. The length of the CDR3 is 13 residues. CDR3 nucleotides: TGTGCCAGTAGTATAGGTGTCCAGAACGGCTACACCTTC. It translates to CASSIGVQNGYTF.

This rearrangement joins TRBV30 to TRBJ1-1; a possible D gene is TRBD1 (6 bases). CDR1 and CDR2 (germline): GTSNPN, SVGIG (reference sequence). V dropped 0 bases and J dropped 1 base, with 12 bases sitting between them. The CDR3 loop spans 15 amino acids. Here the CDR3 DNA reads TGTGCCTGGAGTGTAGGGGGGCAGGGGAACACTGAAGCTTTCTTT. Its protein product is CAWSVGGQGNTEAFF.

V is TRBV29-1 and J is TRBJ2-5; D may be TRBD1 (6 bases). The V end lost 6 bases, the J end lost 1 base, and 18 bases lay between the germline ends. This CDR3 has 15 residues. Germline CDR1 SQVTM, CDR2 ANQGSEA. The CDR3 reads CSVQDPGHFQETQYF. The CDR3 DNA reads as TGCAGCGTGCAAGACCCGGGACATTTCCAAGAGACCCAGTACTTC. The variable domain in full, completed from reference TRBV29-1 and TRBJ2-5, reads SAVISQKPSRDICQRGTSLTIQCQVDSQVTMMFWYRQQPGQSLTLIATANQGSEATYESGFVIDKFPISRPNLTFSTLTVSNMSPEDSSIYLCSVQDPGHFQETQYFGPGTRLLVL.

The chain has TRBV6-1 and TRBJ1-1, with a possible D match to TRBD1 (5 bases). The CDR3 is made up of 19 amino acids. Germline V CDR1 and CDR2: MNHNS, SASEGT. Trimming left V 3 bases short and J 0 bases short, with 23 bases between. CDR3 in amino acids: CASSEPYPTARRLNTEAFF. In DNA, the CDR3 is TGTGCCAGCAGTGAGCCCTACCCGACAGCCCGAAGGCTGAACACTGAAGCTTTCTTT.

This chain connects TRBV11-2 to TRBJ2-7; 8 bases agree with TRBD2. This CDR3 contains 13 residues. J lost 5 bases, V lost 3 bases, and 3 bases had no gene match. From germline, CDR1 is SGHAT and CDR2 FQNNGV. The CDR3, as DNA: TGTGCCAGCAGCTTCGGGGGGGGTAACGAGCAGTACGTC. Translated, it gives CASSFGGGNEQYV.

The chain links TRBV4-1 to TRBJ2-2, with D unresolved. The length of the CDR3 is 11 residues. The V gene's germline CDR1 is MGHRA and CDR2 YSYEKL. The germline V and J ends were trimmed by 8 bases and 3 bases, with 4 bases remaining between them. The CDR3 is CASADTGELFF. As DNA, the CDR3 is TGCGCCAGCGCCGACACCGGGGAGCTGTTTTTT.

V gene TRBV29-1 combines with J gene TRBJ2-1; tentatively, D is TRBD2 (7 bases). The germline V gene has CDR1 SQVTM and CDR2 ANQGSEA. The CDR3 is made up of 17 amino acids. Trimming left V 4 bases short and J 1 base short, with 20 bases between. The CDR3 DNA follows: TGCAGCGTTGGGGGAGGGCAGAGAGGGGGGTCCTACAATGAGCAGTTCTTC. This codes for CSVGGGQRGGSYNEQFF.

The J gene is TRBJ2-1, the V gene TRBV7-8; D is possibly TRBD1 or TRBD2 (7 bases each). Per germline, CDR1 SGHVS and CDR2 FQNEAQ. V was trimmed by 3 bases and J by 7 bases, leaving 16 bases between them. The CDR3 has 15 amino acids. CDR3 DNA sequence: TGTGCCAGCAGCTTCTTCAGGGGGGGCTCAAATGAGCAGTTCTTC. Translation: CASSFFRGGSNEQFF.

The rearrangement joins TRBV5-5 to TRBJ2-5; 7 bases are a match to TRBD1. The CDR3 spans 16 residues. Germline CDR1 and CDR2: SGHKS and YYEKEE (reference sequence). With V trimmed by 1 base and J by 1 base, 7 bases remained unmatched. Written as DNA, the CDR3 is TGTGCCAGCAGCTTGAGGACAGGACCCCCCCAAGAGACCCAGTACTTC. It yields the protein CASSLRTGPPQETQYF.

The chain carries TRBV30 and TRBJ1-2, with 9 bases lining up with TRBD1. V lost 2 bases and J lost 7; bases outside the gene matches: 8. Germline V gene lookup returns CDR1 GTSNPN and CDR2 SVGIG (reference sequence). CDR3 length: 14 amino acids. This chain's CDR3 is CAWSRRRDRVGYTF. The CDR3 DNA reads TGTGCCTGGAGTCGACGCCGGGACAGGGTTGGCTACACCTTC.

The chain combines TRBV4-2 with TRBJ2-2; perhaps D is TRBD1 or TRBD2 (5 bases each). This CDR3 contains 16 residues. With 3 bases removed from V and 2 bases from J, the gap between germline ends came to 13 bases. CDR1 and CDR2 (germline): LGHNA, YNFKEQ. This chain's CDR3 is CASSQNRDRNTGELFF. Here the CDR3 DNA reads TGTGCCAGCAGCCAGAACCGGGACCGAAACACCGGGGAGCTGTTTTTT.

The chain carries TRBV19 and TRBJ1-1, with 11 bases aligning to TRBD1. Germline CDR1 is LNHDA and CDR2 is SQIVND (reference sequence). This CDR3 spans 17 amino acids. The V segment lost 7 bases and the J segment 1 base; nucleotides outside the gene matches: 11. The CDR3: CASTVLTGTGGNTEAFF. The CDR3 nucleotides are TGTGCCAGTACTGTTCTCACCGGGACAGGGGGGAACACTGAAGCTTTCTTT.

The V and J genes are TRBV29-1 and TRBJ2-1; D possibly matches TRBD1 or TRBD2 (6 bases each). Trimming pared 2 bases from V and 8 bases from J, leaving 16 bases between. From germline, CDR1 is SQVTM and CDR2 ANQGSEA. The CDR3 is made up of 14 amino acids. This CDR3 is CSVEKGGWGDEQFF. DNA of the CDR3: TGCAGCGTTGAAAAGGGGGGATGGGGGGATGAGCAGTTCTTC.

The rearrangement uses TRBV11-3 and TRBJ1-2; 7 bases are a match to TRBD1. The CDR3 has 12 residues. V lost 4 bases to trimming and J lost 14 bases; unmatched junction nucleotides: 10. Germline V lookup: CDR1 SGHNT, CDR2 YENEEA. CDR3 in amino acids: CASSSRTGPRTF. The CDR3 nucleotides are TGTGCCAGCAGCTCCCGGACAGGTCCGAGAACCTTC.

The chain joins TRBV18 to TRBJ1-1; D remains ambiguous. Germline V gene data show CDR1 as KGHSH and CDR2 as LQKENI. The germline V and J ends were trimmed by 4 bases and 0 bases, with 9 bases remaining between them. The CDR3 is 14 residues long. Here the CDR3 DNA reads TGTGCCAGCTCACTCGTGGGTATGAACACTGAAGCTTTCTTT. Translating it yields CASSLVGMNTEAFF.

The V and J genes are TRBV5-1 and TRBJ2-7; 8 bases map to TRBD2. J lost 2 bases, V lost 2 bases, and 18 bases had no gene match. The CDR3 is 19 amino acids. Germline values: CDR1 SGHRS, CDR2 YFSETQ. CDR3 nucleotides: TGCGCCAGCAGCTTTTTCGAGGTTCGCGCTAGCGGGTTACCCTACGAGCAGTACTTC. It is translated as CASSFFEVRASGLPYEQYF.

The rearrangement uses TRBV19 and TRBJ2-3, with D perhaps TRBD1 or TRBD2 (5 bases each). This CDR3 is 14 amino acids long. Germline V gene data show CDR1 as LNHDA and CDR2 as SQIVND (reference sequence). Trimming took off 4 bases at V and 2 bases at J, with 10 bases between the two ends. Written as DNA, the CDR3 is TGTGCCAGTAGTAGGGGGACCCTCACAGATACGCAGTATTTT. Encoded protein: CASSRGTLTDTQYF.

This clone was counted only a few times. The CDR3: CASSLRGLEGDIQYF. The CDR3 bases are TGCGCCAGCAGCCTCCGGGGGCTGGAGGGTGACATTCAGTACTTC. The chain uses TRBV4-1 and TRBJ2-4; the D call may be TRBD1 or TRBD2 (6 bases each). The CDR3 consists of 15 residues. The V gene's germline CDR1 is MGHRA and CDR2 YSYEKL. The V end was cut by 4 bases, the J end by 8 bases, with 18 bases between.